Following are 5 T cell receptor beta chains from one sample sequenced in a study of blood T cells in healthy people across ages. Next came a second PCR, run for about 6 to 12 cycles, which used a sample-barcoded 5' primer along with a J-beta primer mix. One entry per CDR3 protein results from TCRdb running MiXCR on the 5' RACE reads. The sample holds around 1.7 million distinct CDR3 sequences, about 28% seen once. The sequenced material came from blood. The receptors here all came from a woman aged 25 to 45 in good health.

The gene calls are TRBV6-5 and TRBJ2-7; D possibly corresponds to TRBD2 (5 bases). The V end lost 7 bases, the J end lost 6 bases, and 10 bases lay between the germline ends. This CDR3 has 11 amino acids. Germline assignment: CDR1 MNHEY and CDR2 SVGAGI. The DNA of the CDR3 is TGTGCCAGCACCCACAGCGGCGAGCAGTACTTC. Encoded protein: CASTHSGEQYF.

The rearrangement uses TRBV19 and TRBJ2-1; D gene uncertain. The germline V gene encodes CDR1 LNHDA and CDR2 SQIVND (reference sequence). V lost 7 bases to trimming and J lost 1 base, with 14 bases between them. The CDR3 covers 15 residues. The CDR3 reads CASTKVFRSYNEQFF. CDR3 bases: TGTGCCAGTACTAAGGTCTTCAGGTCCTACAATGAGCAGTTCTTC.

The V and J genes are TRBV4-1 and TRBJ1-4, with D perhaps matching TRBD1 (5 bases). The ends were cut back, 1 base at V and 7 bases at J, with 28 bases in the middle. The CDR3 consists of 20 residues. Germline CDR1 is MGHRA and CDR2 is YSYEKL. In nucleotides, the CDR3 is TGCGCCAGCAGCCAAGTCCGCCTTACAGGATTTGGAACTCGAGGTGAAAAACTGTTTTTT. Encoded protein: CASSQVRLTGFGTRGEKLFF.

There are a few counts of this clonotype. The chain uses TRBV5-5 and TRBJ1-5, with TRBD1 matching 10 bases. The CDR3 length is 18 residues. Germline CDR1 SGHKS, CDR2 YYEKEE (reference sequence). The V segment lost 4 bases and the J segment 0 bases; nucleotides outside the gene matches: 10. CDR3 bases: TGTGCCAGCAGCGCCGGGACAGGGGCCGAGTATAGCAATCAGCCCCAGCATTTT. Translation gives CASSAGTGAEYSNQPQHF.

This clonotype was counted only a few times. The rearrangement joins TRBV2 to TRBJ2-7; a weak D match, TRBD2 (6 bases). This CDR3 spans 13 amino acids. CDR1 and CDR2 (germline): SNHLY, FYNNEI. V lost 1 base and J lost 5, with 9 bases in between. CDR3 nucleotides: TGTGCCAGCAGTGAAGGCGGGGTAGACGAGCAGTACTTC. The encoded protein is CASSEGGVDEQYF.